The rows below give T cell receptor beta chains drawn from one sample of a study of blood T cell repertoires in COVID-19. The table came from immunoSEQ multiplex PCR; TCRdb's copy has only in-frame clones and leaves some out. The repertoire includes 250,000 to 350,000 clones, around 87% of them detected once, and around 7.8% sits in the top ten. Sequenced material: peripheral blood. The receptors were sampled from a woman between 50 and 59 years old who had recovered from COVID-19. CDR3s include the opening cysteine and the closing phenylalanine or tryptophan. Fields, in order: CDR3 protein, CDR3 DNA, clone size, CDR3 length, D gene, J gene, V gene. The D gene is left open where the match is weak. Clone size is shown for a subset of rows, as once, few, many or a class of expanded clone.

CASSRLAGAFQETQYF TGTGCCAGTAGTCGACTAGCGGGGGCGTTCCAAGAGACCCAGTACTTC . 16 TRBD2 TRBJ2-5 TRBV19
CAWSGRGTAALNYGYTF TGTGCCTGGAGTGGTCGGGGGACAGCCGCTTTGAACTATGGCTACACCTTC . 17 TRBD1 TRBJ1-2 TRBV30
CASSIVLQGLAKNIQYF TGTGCCAGTAGTATAGTGTTACAGGGGCTAGCCAAAAACATTCAGTACTTC . 17 TRBD1 TRBJ2-4 TRBV19
CASSRDREAGQPQHF TGTGCCAGCAGTCGGGACAGGGAGGCGGGTCAGCCCCAGCATTTT . 15 TRBD1 TRBJ1-5 TRBV5-6
CASSLGQGADTQYF TGTGCCAGCAGCTTGGGACAGGGGGCCGATACGCAGTATTTT once 14 TRBD1 TRBJ2-3 TRBV5-8
CSVDAGWLDYGYTF TGCAGCGTTGATGCAGGGTGGCTAGACTATGGCTACACCTTC . 14 . TRBJ1-2 TRBV29-1
CASRRGGGNTDTQYF TGTGCCAGCAGGAGGGGCGGAGGGAACACAGATACGCAGTATTTT . 15 . TRBJ2-3 TRBV6-5
CASSFGQGSTDTQYF TGTGCCAGCAGCTTCGGACAGGGGAGCACAGATACGCAGTATTTT . 15 TRBD1 TRBJ2-3 TRBV7-9
CASSFGGIQPQHF TGTGCCAGCAGTTTCGGCGGTATACAGCCCCAGCATTTT many 13 . TRBJ1-5 TRBV28
CASSLAASGGYNEQFF TGTGCCAGCAGCTTAGCCGCTAGCGGGGGATACAATGAGCAGTTCTTC . 16 TRBD2 TRBJ2-1 TRBV7-2
CASSSVGLADNEQFF TGTGCCAGCAGCTCGGTCGGACTAGCGGACAATGAGCAGTTCTTC . 15 TRBD2 TRBJ2-1 TRBV5-4
CASSPDRAAEKLFF TGTGCCAGCTCACCGGACAGGGCGGCGGAAAAACTGTTTTTT once 14 TRBD1 TRBJ1-4 TRBV18
CASSHETGAYEQYF TGCGCCAGCAGCCATGAGACAGGGGCCTACGAGCAGTACTTC . 14 TRBD1 TRBJ2-7 TRBV4-3
CASQVSVANEKLFF TGTGCCAGCCAGGTCTCCGTGGCTAATGAAAAACTGTTTTTT . 14 . TRBJ1-4 TRBV28
CASSPGGNEQFF TGTGCCAGCAGCCCCGGAGGAAATGAGCAGTTCTTC . 12 . TRBJ2-1 TRBV3-1/TRBV3-2
CASSFRGGRYGYTF TGTGCCAGCAGTTTCCGGGGGGGGCGCTATGGCTACACCTTC . 14 . TRBJ1-2 TRBV2
CASSFLLDYRTDTQYF TGTGCCAGCAGTTTCCTTCTGGACTACCGCACAGATACGCAGTATTTT . 16 . TRBJ2-3 TRBV28
CASSRSRGSTNEKLFF TGTGCCAGCAGTAGGTCCAGGGGGTCAACTAATGAAAAACTGTTTTTT . 16 TRBD1 TRBJ1-4 TRBV27
CASSSPGLAHYEQYF TGTGCCAGCAGCTCCCCGGGACTAGCGCACTACGAGCAGTACTTC . 15 TRBD2 TRBJ2-7 TRBV7-2
CSVGGGDWGTEAFF TGCAGCGTTGGAGGGGGGGATTGGGGCACTGAAGCTTTCTTT . 14 . TRBJ1-1 TRBV29-1
CASSLSDSGGETQYF TGCGCCAGCAGCTTGTCGGACTCCGGGGGAGAGACCCAGTACTTC . 15 . TRBJ2-5 TRBV5-1
CASSIRALPAGNTIYF TGTGCCAGTAGTATCCGTGCTCTCCCAGCGGGAAACACCATATATTTT . 16 . TRBJ1-3 TRBV19
CASSVGQGEKETQYF TGTGCCAGCAGCGTAGGGCAGGGGGAAAAAGAGACCCAGTACTTC . 15 TRBD1 TRBJ2-5 TRBV9
CASSLGPPGTGELFF TGTGCCAGCAGCTTAGGTCCGCCGGGCACCGGGGAGCTGTTTTTT . 15 . TRBJ2-2 TRBV7-7
CASSPITRTGRAFF TGTGCCAGCAGCCCTATAACAAGGACAGGGCGTGCTTTCTTT . 14 TRBD1 TRBJ1-1 TRBV14
CASSPFGGLAGVIGETQYF TGTGCCAGCAGTCCGTTTGGGGGACTAGCGGGGGTCATTGGAGAGACCCAGTACTTC once 19 TRBD2 TRBJ2-5 TRBV27
CASSPGDQETQYF TGTGCCAGCAGCCCGGGGGACCAAGAGACCCAGTACTTC . 13 . TRBJ2-5 TRBV7-7
CASSVAAGSPYEQYF TGTGCCAGCAGCGTAGCGGCGGGGTCCCCCTACGAGCAGTACTTC . 15 . TRBJ2-7 TRBV9
CASSLVPRGMLQGYTF TGTGCCAGCAGCTTAGTCCCTCGGGGAATGCTGCAGGGCTACACCTTC once 16 . TRBJ1-2 TRBV7-8
CASSSRSSGSYNEQFF TGTGCCAGCAGCTCCCGGAGTAGCGGGAGTTACAATGAGCAGTTCTTC . 16 TRBD2 TRBJ2-1 TRBV7-3
CASSLRLATDTQYF TGTGCCAGCAGCCTCCGACTAGCAACAGATACGCAGTATTTT . 14 TRBD2 TRBJ2-3 TRBV7-2
CASNPRGGDFYEQYF TGTGCCAGCAATCCTAGGGGAGGGGATTTCTACGAGCAGTACTTC few 15 TRBD2 TRBJ2-7 TRBV7-2
CASSDRRAGYRDEQFF TGCGCCAGCAGTGATAGGAGAGCGGGGTACCGGGATGAGCAGTTCTTC . 16 TRBD2 TRBJ2-1 TRBV10-2
CAWSVIGGLGYTF TGTGCCTGGAGTGTAATTGGGGGCCTTGGCTACACCTTC . 13 . TRBJ1-2 TRBV30
CASSVSGRGPTDTQYF TGTGCCAGCAGCGTATCGGGGCGGGGACCCACAGATACGCAGTATTTT . 16 . TRBJ2-3 TRBV9